Below are 19 T cell receptor beta chains sequenced from a single sample in a study of chemoradiotherapy in HPV16-positive cancers. Profiling relied on immunoSEQ multiplex PCR, and the TCRdb table lists in-frame clones only, not all of them. The sample holds 7,000 to 10,000 clones, more than 75% seen once. Sample: tumor tissue, taken from a patient who underwent chemoradiotherapy. The receptors here all came from a human donor with HPV-associated anogenital cancer.

The J gene is TRBJ2-7, the V gene TRBV25-1, with a weak D call TRBD1 (6 bases). Germline V gene sequence: CDR1 MGHDK, CDR2 SYGVNS. V shed 4 bases and J shed 7 bases, with 20 bases lying between them. The CDR3 is 15 amino acids. CDR3 region: CASSALTGSSGEQYF. CDR3 DNA sequence: TGTGCCAGCAGTGCTTTGACAGGATCCTCGGGGGAGCAGTACTTC.

The chain links TRBV30 to TRBJ1-5, with D perhaps matching TRBD1 (5 bases). V was clipped by 0 bases and J by 4 bases, with 10 bases between them. CDR1 and CDR2 from the germline V gene are GTSNPN and SVGIG (reference sequence). This CDR3 is built from 14 residues. The CDR3, as DNA: TGTGCCTGGAGTGTACCGGGGGGTAATCAGCCCCAGCATTTT. This gives the protein CAWSVPGGNQPQHF.

This chain links TRBV5-1 with TRBJ2-3; 12 bases line up with TRBD2. CDR1 and CDR2 from the germline V gene are SGHRS and YFSETQ. Germline trimming cut 2 bases from V and 6 bases from J; bases unmatched to any gene: 10. The CDR3 is made up of 17 amino acids. In DNA, the CDR3 is TGCGCCAGCAGCTTCGAGGCTAGCGGGGGGGCCAGGGATACGCAGTATTTT. This encodes CASSFEASGGARDTQYF. Supplemented by reference TRBV5-1 and TRBJ2-3, the full variable domain reads KAGVTQTPRYLIKTRGQQVTLSCSPISGHRSVSWYQQTPGQGLQFLFEYFSETQRNKGNFPGRFSGRQFSNSRSEMNVSTLELGDSALYLCASSFEASGGARDTQYFGPGTRLTVL.

This clone is a singleton in its sample. The chain combines TRBV5-1 with TRBJ2-3; 11 nucleotides match TRBD2. Germline CDR1 reads SGHRS; CDR2 reads YFSETQ. The CDR3 runs 16 residues. Unmatched junction bases numbered 4, after V lost 4 bases and J lost 0 bases. CDR3 nucleotides: TGCGCCAGCAGCCCGGGACTAGCGGCTAGCACAGATACGCAGTATTTT. Translation: CASSPGLAASTDTQYF.

The chain recombines TRBV2 with TRBJ2-7, with a possible D match to TRBD1 (5 bases). CDR3 size: 13 residues. V was pared by 5 bases and J by 5 bases, with 13 bases between. Per germline, CDR1 SNHLY and CDR2 FYNNEI. The CDR3, as DNA: TGTGCCAGCAGTCTACTCGACAGCCACGAGCAGTACTTC. Residues: CASSLLDSHEQYF.

The rearrangement links TRBV4-1 to TRBJ2-7, with TRBD2 matching over 7 bases. From germline, CDR1 is MGHRA and CDR2 YSYEKL. The CDR3 has 12 residues. After removal of 8 bases from V and 6 bases from J, the junction contained 7 bases not matched to a gene. The CDR3 nucleotides read TGCGCCAGCGACCGTCCGGGGGGCGAGCAGTACTTC. This sequence encodes CASDRPGGEQYF.

This clone showed up just a few times. The V call is TRBV5-1, the J call TRBJ2-7; no firm D call. Trimming stripped 5 bases from V and 5 bases from J, with 11 bases between. Germline CDR1 and CDR2: SGHRS and YFSETQ. CDR3 length equals 12 residues. Written as DNA, the CDR3 is TGCGCCAGCAGTGCGTCCCGGGACGAGCAGTACTTC. This translates into CASSASRDEQYF. Based on the CDR3 plus reference TRBV5-1 and TRBJ2-7, the full variable domain is KAGVTQTPRYLIKTRGQQVTLSCSPISGHRSVSWYQQTPGQGLQFLFEYFSETQRNKGNFPGRFSGRQFSNSRSEMNVSTLELGDSALYLCASSASRDEQYFGPGTRLTVT.

V is TRBV5-5 and J is TRBJ2-7, with TRBD2 identical over 8 bases. The CDR3 length is 14 residues. Looked up from germline, CDR1 is SGHKS and CDR2 is YYEKEE (reference sequence). The junction had 6 bases not matched to a gene; V was cut back by 0 bases and J by 7 bases. The CDR3 is CASSLGGLDGEQYF. The DNA for the CDR3 is TGTGCCAGCAGCTTGGGGGGACTAGATGGGGAGCAGTACTTC.

This chain connects TRBV5-1 to TRBJ1-1; D is unresolved. CDR1 and CDR2 from the germline V gene are SGHRS and YFSETQ. The CDR3 covers 14 residues. Deletions cut 4 bases from V and 3 bases from J, with 13 bases between. The CDR3 region is CASSPRAVDTEAFF. The CDR3 nucleotides read TGCGCCAGCAGCCCCCGGGCCGTGGACACTGAAGCTTTCTTT.

V is TRBV6-5 and J is TRBJ1-4; no firm D call. CDR3 length equals 15 residues. CDR1 MNHEY and CDR2 SVGAGI come from the germline V gene. Trimming removed 5 bases at V and 2 bases at J, with 12 bases between. DNA for the CDR3: TGTGCCAGCAGTCGCCGAGGGTGGACTAATGAAAAACTGTTTTTT. It translates to CASSRRGWTNEKLFF.

This clone was found once. The V gene is TRBV7-9, the J gene TRBJ1-2; 8 bases are a match to TRBD1. V was clipped by 1 base and J by 5 bases; unmatched bases: 6. Germline V lookup: CDR1 SEHNR, CDR2 FQNEAQ (reference sequence). CDR3 size: 15 residues. CDR3 protein: CASSLGVTGVYGYTF. The CDR3, as DNA: TGTGCCAGCAGCTTAGGTGTGACAGGGGTGTATGGCTACACCTTC. The entire variable domain, with the rest obtained from reference TRBV7-9 and TRBJ1-2, is as follows: DTGVSQNPRHKITKRGQNVTFRCDPISEHNRLYWYRQTLGQGPEFLTYFQNEAQLEKSRLLSDRFSAERPKGSFSTLEIQRTEQGDSAMYLCASSLGVTGVYGYTFGSGTRLTVV.

The chain joins TRBV5-6 to TRBJ2-7; D may match TRBD1 or TRBD2 (7 bases each). The ends were cut back, 0 bases at V and 7 bases at J, with 14 bases in the middle. Germline V gene data show CDR1 as SGHDT and CDR2 as YYEEEE. This CDR3 comprises 14 residues. CDR3: CASSLEGAGREQYF. The CDR3 coding sequence is TGTGCCAGCAGCTTGGAGGGGGCCGGGAGGGAGCAGTACTTC.

The rearrangement uses TRBV6-5 and TRBJ1-2; 8 bases match TRBD1. Per the germline V gene, CDR1 is MNHEY and CDR2 is SVGAGI. This CDR3 has 15 residues. The J segment lost 6 bases and the V segment lost 0 bases, leaving 6 bases of the junction unmatched. In DNA, the CDR3 is TGTGCCAGCAGTTACTCGAAAACAGGGGGGGATGGCTACACCTTC. It encodes CASSYSKTGGDGYTF.

The chain recombines TRBV7-7 with TRBJ2-2, with D maybe TRBD2 (7 bases). This CDR3 is built from 12 residues. Trimming removed 8 bases at V and 7 bases at J, with 11 bases between. Germline V gene lookup returns CDR1 SSHAT and CDR2 FNYEAQ (reference sequence). The CDR3 DNA sequence: TGTGCCAGCGGGGGGGCCTTCGGGGAGCTGTTTTTT. Translation gives CASGGAFGELFF. Combining the CDR3 with reference TRBV7-7 and TRBJ2-2 gives the whole variable domain GAGVSQSPRYKVTKRGQDVTLRCDPISSHATLYWYQQALGQGPEFLTYFNYEAQPDKSGLPSDRFSAERPEGSISTLTIQRTEQRDSAMYRCASGGAFGELFFGEGSRLTVL.

This clone was observed a single time. The chain recombines TRBV7-9 with TRBJ2-5; D uncertain. The J call may be in error: the DNA end matches TRBJ2-7 better. Germline V lookup: CDR1 SEHNR, CDR2 FQNEAQ (reference sequence). The CDR3 runs to 14 residues. The CDR3 DNA reads as TGTGCCAGCAGCATCACTGGGGTAGCCTACGAGCAGTACTTC. Translation: CASSITGVAYEQYF.

The chain is built from TRBV11-2 and TRBJ1-5, with D unclear. The germline V gene has CDR1 SGHAT and CDR2 FQNNGV. The CDR3 loop spans 13 amino acids. Trimming took 0 bases from V and 7 from J, leaving 7 bases between them. The DNA of the CDR3 is TGTGCCAGCAGCTTAGAATCGGCCCAGCCCCAGCATTTT. Its protein product is CASSLESAQPQHF.

The chain has TRBV6-1 and TRBJ2-2; D not resolved. Germline V gene data show CDR1 as MNHNS and CDR2 as SASEGT. CDR3 length: 13 residues. The V gene lost 4 bases and the J gene lost 6 bases, with 9 bases spanning the gap. The CDR3 is CASSGRRAGELFF. CDR3 coding DNA: TGTGCCAGCAGTGGTCGTAGGGCCGGGGAGCTGTTTTTT.

This clone was recorded only once. This chain joins TRBV2 and TRBJ1-2; D call uncertain. There are 15 residues in the CDR3. The germline gives CDR1 SNHLY, CDR2 FYNNEI. Between the trimmed V and J ends, which lost 4 bases and 7 bases, there was a span of 19 bases. Written as DNA, the CDR3 is TGTGCCAGCAGTGTTGTCCAGGAGGCGTCCAGTGGCTACACCTTC. Translating gives CASSVVQEASSGYTF.

V and J are TRBV6-6 and TRBJ2-1, with 8 bases that match TRBD1. V was clipped by 2 bases and J by 1 base; unmatched bases: 4. The CDR3 consists of 16 residues. The germline gives CDR1 MNHNY, CDR2 SVGAGI (reference sequence). The CDR3 nucleotides are TGTGCCAGCAGTTACGGGCAGGGGGCGTCCTACAATGAGCAGTTCTTC. This gives the protein CASSYGQGASYNEQFF.